These T cell receptor beta chains were read from a single sample in a study of blood T cell repertoires in COVID-19. TCRdb's table, derived via immunoSEQ multiplex PCR, lists solely in-frame clones and lacks some. The table lists fewer than 200,000 clones, about 89% of them singletons. Material: peripheral blood. The receptors originated from a man between 18 and 29 years old who had recovered from COVID-19. Each CDR3 is given with its conserved first and last residue. A D gene is named only where the DNA matches it firmly. Rows give clone size only sometimes, using once, few, many, or a class for an expanded clone.

D gene: NA; J gene: TRBJ2-3; V gene: TRBV3-1/TRBV3-2; clone size: NA; CDR3 protein: CASSQDLAFSTDTQYF; CDR3 DNA: TGTGCCAGCAGCCAAGATTTGGCTTTTAGCACAGATACGCAGTATTTT
D gene: NA; J gene: TRBJ2-7; V gene: TRBV7-9; clone size: NA; CDR3 protein: CASSPRFGGYEQYF; CDR3 DNA: TGTGCCAGCAGCCCCCGTTTTGGGGGGTACGAGCAGTACTTC
D gene: NA; J gene: TRBJ1-1; V gene: TRBV5-6; clone size: NA; CDR3 protein: CASSLDARAEAFF; CDR3 DNA: TGTGCCAGCAGCTTGGATGCCAGGGCTGAAGCTTTCTTT
D gene: TRBD1; J gene: TRBJ1-6; V gene: TRBV5-4; clone size: once; CDR3 protein: CASRRDRGKENSPLHF; CDR3 DNA: TGTGCCAGCCGAAGGGACAGGGGGAAGGAAAATTCACCCCTCCACTTT
D gene: TRBD2; J gene: TRBJ2-1; V gene: TRBV7-9; clone size: few; CDR3 protein: CASSDSGSLYNEQFF; CDR3 DNA: TGTGCCAGCAGCGATAGCGGGAGTCTGTACAATGAGCAGTTCTTC
D gene: NA; J gene: TRBJ2-5; V gene: TRBV9; clone size: NA; CDR3 protein: CASSVASQETQYF; CDR3 DNA: TGTGCCAGCAGCGTAGCCAGCCAAGAGACCCAGTACTTC
D gene: NA; J gene: TRBJ2-2; V gene: TRBV5-1; clone size: NA; CDR3 protein: CASSLLLPGGTGELFF; CDR3 DNA: TGCGCCAGCAGCTTACTTTTGCCAGGCGGGACCGGGGAGCTGTTTTTT
D gene: NA; J gene: TRBJ1-2; V gene: TRBV5-1; clone size: NA; CDR3 protein: CASSGTVNYGYTF; CDR3 DNA: TGCGCCAGCAGCGGGACTGTTAACTATGGCTACACCTTC
D gene: NA; J gene: TRBJ1-2; V gene: TRBV6-5; clone size: NA; CDR3 protein: CASSYQDSSGYTF; CDR3 DNA: TGTGCCAGCAGTTACCAGGACAGTAGTGGCTACACCTTC
D gene: TRBD2; J gene: TRBJ2-1; V gene: TRBV5-1; clone size: NA; CDR3 protein: CASTLPAGGDNEQFF; CDR3 DNA: TGCGCCAGCACCTTGCCAGCGGGAGGTGACAATGAGCAGTTCTTC
D gene: NA; J gene: TRBJ1-1; V gene: TRBV4-3; clone size: NA; CDR3 protein: CASSQDFRNTEAFF; CDR3 DNA: TGCGCCAGCAGCCAAGATTTCCGGAACACTGAAGCTTTCTTT
D gene: NA; J gene: TRBJ2-7; V gene: TRBV6-5; clone size: NA; CDR3 protein: CASSYSVVPYEQYF; CDR3 DNA: TGTGCCAGCAGTTACTCGGTAGTTCCCTACGAGCAGTACTTC
D gene: NA; J gene: TRBJ1-1; V gene: TRBV7-6; clone size: NA; CDR3 protein: CASSLDISRSPRGTEAFF; CDR3 DNA: TGTGCCAGCAGCTTAGACATTTCCAGGAGCCCACGAGGGACTGAAGCTTTCTTT
D gene: NA; J gene: TRBJ2-7; V gene: TRBV2; clone size: NA; CDR3 protein: CASSPMEAYEQYF; CDR3 DNA: TGTGCCAGCAGCCCGATGGAGGCCTACGAGCAGTACTTC
D gene: NA; J gene: TRBJ2-4; V gene: TRBV29-1; clone size: few; CDR3 protein: CSVEFAGENIQYF; CDR3 DNA: TGCAGCGTTGAATTCGCAGGGGAAAACATTCAGTACTTC
D gene: NA; J gene: TRBJ1-3; V gene: TRBV6-6; clone size: NA; CDR3 protein: CASRVGDKRGNTIYF; CDR3 DNA: TGTGCCAGCAGGGTTGGGGACAAAAGGGGAAACACCATATATTTT
D gene: NA; J gene: TRBJ1-1; V gene: TRBV27; clone size: NA; CDR3 protein: CASRRETGNTEAFF; CDR3 DNA: TGTGCCAGCAGAAGAGAGACAGGGAACACTGAAGCTTTCTTT
D gene: TRBD1; J gene: TRBJ1-2; V gene: TRBV9; clone size: NA; CDR3 protein: CASSRDRGLYGYTF; CDR3 DNA: TGTGCCAGCAGCCGGGACAGGGGTCTCTATGGCTACACCTTC
D gene: NA; J gene: TRBJ1-1; V gene: TRBV7-2; clone size: NA; CDR3 protein: CASSLGGVGVSLSAFF; CDR3 DNA: TGTGCCAGCAGCTTAGGTGGGGTCGGGGTGTCTCTCTCAGCTTTCTTT
D gene: TRBD1; J gene: TRBJ1-1; V gene: TRBV10-3; clone size: NA; CDR3 protein: CAISDRDRDRAFF; CDR3 DNA: TGTGCCATCAGTGACCGGGACAGGGATCGGGCTTTCTTT
D gene: NA; J gene: TRBJ2-5; V gene: TRBV15; clone size: few; CDR3 protein: CATSRDGAYETQYF; CDR3 DNA: TGTGCCACCAGCAGAGATGGGGCCTACGAGACCCAGTACTTC
D gene: TRBD1; J gene: TRBJ1-5; V gene: TRBV9; clone size: NA; CDR3 protein: CASSVGTGASNQPQHF; CDR3 DNA: TGTGCCAGCAGCGTAGGAACAGGGGCTAGCAATCAGCCCCAGCATTTT
D gene: NA; J gene: TRBJ1-2; V gene: TRBV7-9; clone size: NA; CDR3 protein: CASSRGTGEANYGYTF; CDR3 DNA: TGTGCCAGCAGCCGAGGCACAGGAGAAGCCAACTATGGCTACACCTTC
D gene: NA; J gene: TRBJ2-1; V gene: TRBV18; clone size: NA; CDR3 protein: CASSPGPGVEQFF; CDR3 DNA: TGTGCCAGCTCACCCGGACCCGGGGTTGAGCAGTTCTTC
D gene: NA; J gene: TRBJ2-1; V gene: TRBV7-8; clone size: NA; CDR3 protein: CASSLVGGRLRHEQFF; CDR3 DNA: TGTGCCAGCAGCTTAGTTGGGGGCCGCCTCCGCCATGAGCAGTTCTTC
D gene: TRBD1; J gene: TRBJ2-7; V gene: TRBV6-2/TRBV6-3; clone size: NA; CDR3 protein: CASSTDRHSYEQYF; CDR3 DNA: TGTGCCAGCAGCACGGACAGGCACTCCTACGAGCAGTACTTC
D gene: NA; J gene: TRBJ1-2; V gene: TRBV7-2; clone size: NA; CDR3 protein: CASSPTLGREGYGYTF; CDR3 DNA: TGTGCCAGCAGCCCTACCCTCGGGAGGGAAGGCTATGGCTACACCTTC
D gene: TRBD1; J gene: TRBJ1-5; V gene: TRBV27; clone size: NA; CDR3 protein: CASSANSGQINQPQHF; CDR3 DNA: TGTGCCAGCAGTGCCAATTCGGGACAGATAAATCAGCCCCAGCATTTT
D gene: NA; J gene: TRBJ1-4; V gene: TRBV6-1; clone size: NA; CDR3 protein: CASSGASGSAATNEKLFF; CDR3 DNA: TGTGCCAGCAGTGGGGCGTCCGGATCGGCCGCAACTAATGAAAAACTGTTTTTT
D gene: TRBD1; J gene: TRBJ1-5; V gene: TRBV19; clone size: NA; CDR3 protein: CASSRSGQGRQPQHF; CDR3 DNA: TGTGCCAGTAGTCGATCTGGACAGGGCCGGCAGCCCCAGCATTTT
D gene: TRBD1; J gene: TRBJ2-1; V gene: TRBV28; clone size: NA; CDR3 protein: CASSLPDREPYNEQFF; CDR3 DNA: TGTGCCAGCAGTTTACCCGACAGGGAACCCTACAATGAGCAGTTCTTC
D gene: NA; J gene: TRBJ2-2; V gene: TRBV7-2; clone size: NA; CDR3 protein: CASSLGTNTGELFF; CDR3 DNA: TGTGCCAGCAGCTTAGGGACTAACACCGGGGAGCTGTTTTTT
D gene: TRBD2; J gene: TRBJ2-1; V gene: TRBV6-5; clone size: NA; CDR3 protein: CASSRAASGSNEQFF; CDR3 DNA: TGTGCCAGCAGTAGGGCGGCTAGCGGGAGCAATGAGCAGTTCTTC
D gene: TRBD2; J gene: TRBJ2-5; V gene: TRBV3-1/TRBV3-2; clone size: NA; CDR3 protein: CASSQLAGVGQETQYF; CDR3 DNA: TGTGCCAGCAGCCAACTAGCGGGAGTTGGTCAAGAGACCCAGTACTTC
D gene: NA; J gene: TRBJ2-7; V gene: TRBV7-2; clone size: NA; CDR3 protein: CASSLAGGSFYEQYF; CDR3 DNA: TGTGCCAGCAGCTTAGCTGGGGGGAGCTTCTACGAGCAGTACTTC
D gene: TRBD1; J gene: TRBJ2-7; V gene: TRBV5-4; clone size: NA; CDR3 protein: CASSRSTGRPYF; CDR3 DNA: TGTGCCAGCAGTCGCTCGACAGGGCGGCCGTACTTC
D gene: TRBD1; J gene: TRBJ1-5; V gene: TRBV7-2; clone size: once; CDR3 protein: CASSPGGRGNQPQHF; CDR3 DNA: TGTGCCAGCAGCCCAGGGGGCCGGGGCAATCAGCCCCAGCATTTT
D gene: NA; J gene: TRBJ1-1; V gene: TRBV6-5; clone size: NA; CDR3 protein: CASYRAFTEAFF; CDR3 DNA: TGTGCCAGCTACAGGGCGTTCACTGAAGCTTTCTTT
D gene: TRBD2; J gene: TRBJ2-1; V gene: TRBV7-9; clone size: NA; CDR3 protein: CASSPFSGRGSNEQFF; CDR3 DNA: TGTGCCAGCAGCCCCTTTAGCGGGAGAGGAAGTAATGAGCAGTTCTTC
D gene: NA; J gene: TRBJ2-3; V gene: TRBV4-1; clone size: once; CDR3 protein: CASSTPPARLYFTSTDTQYF; CDR3 DNA: TGCGCCAGCAGCACCCCCCCGGCTCGACTCTACTTTACTAGCACAGATACGCAGTATTTT
D gene: TRBD2; J gene: TRBJ2-7; V gene: TRBV6-4; clone size: NA; CDR3 protein: CASSVVLAGGKDEQYF; CDR3 DNA: TGTGCCAGCAGTGTCGTCCTAGCGGGAGGAAAGGACGAGCAGTACTTC
D gene: NA; J gene: TRBJ1-2; V gene: TRBV20-1; clone size: NA; CDR3 protein: CSARTAYGYTF; CDR3 DNA: TGCAGTGCAAGAACAGCTTATGGCTACACCTTC
D gene: NA; J gene: TRBJ1-1; V gene: TRBV2; clone size: NA; CDR3 protein: CASSEPRENTEAFF; CDR3 DNA: TGTGCCAGCAGTGAACCGAGAGAGAACACTGAAGCTTTCTTT
D gene: NA; J gene: TRBJ2-7; V gene: TRBV18; clone size: NA; CDR3 protein: CASSQFREGDEQYF; CDR3 DNA: TGTGCCAGCTCACAGTTCAGGGAAGGAGACGAGCAGTACTTC
D gene: TRBD2; J gene: TRBJ2-7; V gene: TRBV6-5; clone size: NA; CDR3 protein: CASSRTSGGREQYF; CDR3 DNA: TGTGCCAGCAGTCGGACTAGCGGTGGAAGGGAGCAGTACTTC
D gene: NA; J gene: TRBJ1-6; V gene: TRBV9; clone size: NA; CDR3 protein: CASSASGGTGDNSPLHF; CDR3 DNA: TGTGCCAGCAGCGCTTCTGGGGGGACGGGAGATAATTCACCCCTCCACTTT
D gene: TRBD2; J gene: TRBJ2-5; V gene: TRBV9; clone size: NA; CDR3 protein: CASSGGGRIQETQYF; CDR3 DNA: TGTGCCAGCAGCGGGGGCGGGAGGATCCAAGAGACCCAGTACTTC
D gene: NA; J gene: TRBJ2-1; V gene: TRBV6-5; clone size: NA; CDR3 protein: CASSRDFSYNEQFF; CDR3 DNA: TGTGCCAGCAGCCGGGATTTCTCCTACAATGAGCAGTTCTTC
D gene: TRBD1; J gene: TRBJ1-5; V gene: TRBV2; clone size: few; CDR3 protein: CASDRGKGAQHF; CDR3 DNA: TGTGCCAGCGACAGGGGGAAGGGGGCCCAGCATTTT
D gene: TRBD2; J gene: TRBJ2-7; V gene: TRBV6-2/TRBV6-3; clone size: once; CDR3 protein: CASSYSSGRTTYEQYF; CDR3 DNA: TGTGCCAGCAGTTACTCGAGCGGGAGGACCACCTACGAGCAGTACTTC
D gene: NA; J gene: TRBJ2-3; V gene: TRBV5-3; clone size: once; CDR3 protein: CARSLVRPDCSGSTDTQYF; CDR3 DNA: TGTGCCAGAAGCTTGGTCCGGCCGGATTGTTCAGGAAGCACAGATACGCAGTATTTT
D gene: NA; J gene: TRBJ1-1; V gene: TRBV5-1; clone size: NA; CDR3 protein: CASGDGQYTEAFF; CDR3 DNA: TGCGCCAGCGGGGACGGACAGTACACTGAAGCTTTCTTT
D gene: NA; J gene: TRBJ1-5; V gene: TRBV19; clone size: NA; CDR3 protein: CASSTSPTVQPQHF; CDR3 DNA: TGTGCCAGTAGTACAAGCCCGACAGTTCAGCCCCAGCATTTT
D gene: NA; J gene: TRBJ2-3; V gene: TRBV19; clone size: NA; CDR3 protein: CASSPRGPGQADTQYF; CDR3 DNA: TGTGCCAGTAGTCCGAGAGGTCCAGGACAAGCAGATACGCAGTATTTT
D gene: TRBD1; J gene: TRBJ2-5; V gene: TRBV6-5; clone size: NA; CDR3 protein: CASRSRDSLQETQYF; CDR3 DNA: TGTGCCAGCAGGAGCCGGGACAGCCTCCAGGAGACCCAGTACTTC